Following are 23 T cell receptor beta chains from one sample sequenced in a study of CD8 T cells in ankylosing spondylitis. TCRdb called the 5' RACE reads again in MiXCR, with one record for every CDR3 protein. Here the sample spans roughly 180,000 distinct CDR3 sequences, approximately 12% being singletons. The material sequenced was blood, either unsorted or a sorted T cell fraction (not recorded which). These receptors were taken from a female donor with ankylosing spondylitis or in good health (not recorded which).

This clonotype has at least ten counts. The V and J genes are TRBV6-5 and TRBJ1-1; possible D gene TRBD1, 5 bases. This CDR3 spans 14 amino acids. Germline V lookup: CDR1 MNHEY, CDR2 SVGAGI. The ends were cut back, 2 bases at V and 3 bases at J, with 10 bases in the middle. CDR3 nucleotides: TGTGCCAGCAGTTACGACAGCGGGTACACTGAAGCTTTCTTT. Translation: CASSYDSGYTEAFF.

With respect to this clonotype: A junction end diverges from the germline sequence, so it may reflect a read error. The chain uses TRBV20-1 and TRBJ2-3, with TRBD2 matching 7 bases. The CDR3 is 15 residues long. Germline lookup yields CDR1 DFQATT and CDR2 SNEGSKA (reference sequence). The CDR3 sequence: CSASASGGSTDTRYF. CDR3 DNA sequence: TGCAGTGCTAGTGCTTCGGGCGGGAGCACAGATACGCGGTATTTT.

This clonotype showed up many times. V is TRBV27 and J is TRBJ2-2; 9 bases are shared with TRBD2. The ends lost 6 bases at V and 6 bases at J; junction bases unmatched: 5. Germline V lookup: CDR1 MNHEY, CDR2 SMNVEV (reference sequence). The CDR3 sequence is 14 residues long. The CDR3 sequence is CASRIGTSPGELFF. The DNA of the CDR3 is TGTGCCAGCAGGATCGGGACTAGCCCCGGGGAGCTGTTTTTT.

At least ten counts were recorded for this clonotype. J is TRBJ1-3 and V is TRBV29-1, with TRBD1 identical over 9 bases. This CDR3 spans 12 amino acids. The V and J ends lost 6 bases and 6 bases, in that order; junction bases with no gene match: 3. Germline V gene lookup returns CDR1 SQVTM and CDR2 ANQGSEA. This chain's CDR3 is CSVQGAENTIYF. The CDR3, as DNA: TGCAGCGTACAGGGGGCTGAAAACACCATATATTTT.

V gene TRBV18 combines with J gene TRBJ2-7; D unclear. The CDR3 has 12 residues. V gave up 5 bases and J gave up 4 bases, with 9 bases separating them. Germline V gene sequence: CDR1 KGHSH, CDR2 LQKENI. In DNA form, the CDR3 reads TGTGCCAGCTCATCCACTCAATACGAGCAGTACTTC. Protein product: CASSSTQYEQYF.

This clonotype was picked up many times. The V gene is TRBV14, the J gene TRBJ1-2; no reliable D call. Looked up from germline, CDR1 is SGHDN and CDR2 is FVKESK. This CDR3 comprises 14 residues. The V gene lost 0 bases and the J gene lost 6 bases, with 11 bases spanning the gap. The CDR3, as DNA: TGTGCCAGCAGCCAAGATCGGGGTTTGAATGGCTACACCTTC. Its translation is CASSQDRGLNGYTF.

This clonotype was seen only a few times. The V gene is TRBV4-2, the J gene TRBJ2-1, with D perhaps TRBD2 (5 bases). The CDR3 covers 15 residues. In germline, CDR1 is LGHNA, CDR2 YNFKEQ. The ends were cut back, 0 bases at V and 4 bases at J, with 10 bases in the middle. The CDR3 nucleotides are TGTGCCAGCAGCCAAGAGCTAGCCGAATACAATGAGCAGTTCTTC. This translates into CASSQELAEYNEQFF.

The chain joins TRBV27 to TRBJ2-3; 7 positions match TRBD2. V lost 7 bases and J lost 0; bases outside the gene matches: 1. This CDR3 has 13 amino acids. Germline V gives CDR1 MNHEY, CDR2 SMNVEV (reference sequence). The CDR3 bases are TGTGCCAGCAAGCGGGACAGCACAGATACGCAGTATTTT. Translation: CASKRDSTDTQYF.

The chain carries TRBV29-1 and TRBJ1-1, with 8 bases matching TRBD1. Germline CDR1 SQVTM, CDR2 ANQGSEA. J lost 7 bases, V lost 6 bases, and 4 bases had no gene match. The CDR3 is made up of 11 amino acids. DNA of the CDR3: TGCAGCGTGGGGACAGGAAATGAAGCTTTCTTT. Protein: CSVGTGNEAFF.

This clonotype was detected many times. The V gene is TRBV6-2 or TRBV6-3, the J gene TRBJ2-7, with 8 bases aligning to TRBD1. CDR3 size: 15 residues. V lost 0 bases, J lost 5 bases, and 6 bases stayed unmatched. CDR1 and CDR2 (germline): MNHEY, SVGEGT. The CDR3 is CASSYSGTGIHEQYF. CDR3 nucleotides: TGTGCCAGCAGTTACTCCGGGACAGGCATCCACGAGCAGTACTTC.

This sequence joins TRBV5-4 and TRBJ2-2, with 8 bases aligning to TRBD1. CDR3 size: 15 residues. V shed 0 bases and J 8 bases; nucleotides not matched to a gene: 6. The germline V gene encodes CDR1 SGHNT and CDR2 YYREEE (reference sequence). Written as DNA, the CDR3 is TGTGCCAGCAGCTTGGGGACAGGGTTTGCGGGGGAGCTGTTTTTT. It translates to CASSLGTGFAGELFF.

The chain carries TRBV25-1 and TRBJ2-3, with D hard to call. The length of the CDR3 is 14 residues. V lost 1 base, J lost 3 bases, and 8 bases lay in between. CDR1 MGHDK and CDR2 SYGVNS come from the germline V gene. The CDR3 here is CASSELGLTDTQYF. The CDR3 nucleotides are TGTGCCAGCAGTGAATTAGGCCTTACAGATACGCAGTATTTT. Using reference TRBV25-1 and TRBJ2-3 for the parts outside the CDR3, the full variable domain is EADIYQTPRYLVIGTGKKITLECSQTMGHDKMYWYQQDPGMELHLIHYSYGVNSTEKGDLSSESTVSRIRTEHFPLTLESARPSHTSQYLCASSELGLTDTQYFGPGTRLTVL.

The chain carries TRBV7-2 and TRBJ1-2; 7 bases map to TRBD1. CDR1 and CDR2 (germline): SGHTA, FQGNSA. The CDR3 is made up of 15 amino acids. The junction had 11 bases not matched to a gene; V was cut back by 5 bases and J by 5 bases. This chain's CDR3 is CASSPLRDRLYGYTF. As DNA, the CDR3 is TGTGCCAGCAGCCCGCTCCGGGACAGATTGTATGGCTACACCTTC.

This clonotype was picked up many times. The gene calls are TRBV20-1 and TRBJ1-1; no clear D gene. CDR1 is DFQATT, CDR2 SNEGSKA, per germline (reference sequence). The V end was cut by 0 bases, the J end by 0 bases, with 8 bases between. The CDR3 consists of 14 residues. CDR3 nucleotide sequence: TGCAGTGCTAGAGAGGGTAACGTGAACACTGAAGCTTTCTTT. This sequence encodes CSAREGNVNTEAFF.

V usage is TRBV27 and J usage is TRBJ2-5; D is undetermined. Germline assignment: CDR1 MNHEY and CDR2 SMNVEV (reference sequence). Trimming removed 11 bases from V and 3 bases from J, with 13 bases in between. The CDR3 sequence is 12 residues long. CDR3 loop: CALRGGEETQYF. The CDR3 nucleotides are TGTGCCCTCCGCGGCGGAGAAGAGACCCAGTACTTC.

In its sample, this clonotype was seen a few times. The rearrangement uses TRBV20-1 and TRBJ2-1; 7 nucleotides agree with TRBD1. J gave up 2 bases and V 2 bases, and 3 bases lay outside the gene matches. Germline assignment: CDR1 DFQATT and CDR2 SNEGSKA (reference sequence). The CDR3 sequence is 14 residues long. CDR3 in amino acids: CSARSQGAYNEQFF. CDR3 in DNA: TGCAGTGCTAGATCCCAGGGGGCCTACAATGAGCAGTTCTTC.

This clonotype was recorded at least ten times. V and J are TRBV29-1 and TRBJ2-1, with D perhaps TRBD1 (5 bases). Germline V gene sequence: CDR1 SQVTM, CDR2 ANQGSEA. This CDR3 is built from 14 residues. Trimming stripped 3 bases from V and 12 bases from J, with 21 bases between. The DNA for the CDR3 is TGCAGCGTTGAGAGCCCCGCGAAGGGGTCGATGCAGTTCTTC. This gives the protein CSVESPAKGSMQFF.

This clonotype has at least ten counts. This chain uses TRBV7-2 with TRBJ2-2, with D perhaps TRBD1 or TRBD2 (5 bases each). This CDR3 is built from 13 residues. CDR1 is SGHTA, CDR2 FQGNSA, per germline. V dropped 1 base and J dropped 9 bases, with 9 bases sitting between them. The CDR3 reads CASSLGGSRELFF. Here the CDR3 DNA reads TGTGCCAGCAGCTTAGGGGGGTCCAGGGAGCTGTTTTTT.

This sequence joins TRBV5-1 and TRBJ2-2; tentative D call: TRBD2 (6 bases). Germline assignment: CDR1 SGHRS and CDR2 YFSETQ. V lost 0 bases to trimming and J lost 2 bases, with 11 bases between them. The CDR3 length is 16 residues. This CDR3 reads CASSLAEGGNTGELFF. The DNA for the CDR3 is TGCGCCAGCAGCTTGGCCGAGGGAGGAAACACCGGGGAGCTGTTTTTT. The whole variable domain, remainder taken from reference TRBV5-1 and TRBJ2-2, is KAGVTQTPRYLIKTRGQQVTLSCSPISGHRSVSWYQQTPGQGLQFLFEYFSETQRNKGNFPGRFSGRQFSNSRSEMNVSTLELGDSALYLCASSLAEGGNTGELFFGEGSRLTVL.

The V gene is TRBV19, the J gene TRBJ2-7; the D gene is possibly TRBD2 (5 bases). With 6 bases removed from V and 1 base from J, the gap between germline ends came to 10 bases. The CDR3 extends over 13 amino acids. Germline V gene lookup returns CDR1 LNHDA and CDR2 SQIVND (reference sequence). The CDR3 nucleotides are TGTGCCAGTAGCGGGATCCTATCCTACGAGCAGTACTTC. Protein sequence: CASSGILSYEQYF. Supplemented by reference TRBV19 and TRBJ2-7, the full variable domain reads DGGITQSPKYLFRKEGQNVTLSCEQNLNHDAMYWYRQDPGQGLRLIYYSQIVNDFQKGDIAEGYSVSREKKESFPLTVTSAQKNPTAFYLCASSGILSYEQYFGPGTRLTVT.

This clonotype was recorded at least ten times. The chain links TRBV5-5 to TRBJ1-5; D ambiguous. The CDR3 totals 14 residues. V was trimmed by 1 base and J by 2 bases, leaving 7 bases between them. Germline CDR1 reads SGHKS; CDR2 reads YYEKEE (reference sequence). CDR3 loop: CASSLRTGNQPQHF. CDR3 DNA sequence: TGTGCCAGCAGCTTGCGGACGGGCAATCAGCCCCAGCATTTT.

The sample holds many counts of this clonotype. CDR3 bases: TGCGCCAGCAGCCCCGCCATCTACTATGGCTACACCTTC. Its protein is CASSPAIYYGYTF. The chain joins TRBV4-3 to TRBJ1-2; D remains unclear. V gave up 4 bases and J gave up 3 bases, with 9 bases separating them. Germline CDR1 is LGHNA and CDR2 is YSLEER. The CDR3 runs to 13 residues.

This clonotype has ten or more counts. This sequence joins TRBV20-1 and TRBJ2-5, with 14 bases fitting TRBD2. CDR1 and CDR2 from the germline V gene are DFQATT and SNEGSKA (reference sequence). The CDR3 totals 14 residues. V gave up 3 bases and J gave up 7 bases; unmatched junction bases: 4. DNA of the CDR3: TGCAGTGCTAGGGGACTAGCGGGAGTGGGGACCCAGTACTTC. This codes for CSARGLAGVGTQYF.